This TCR beta chain was captured by sequencing in a study of shared clonotypes between healthy human individuals. Data came from immunoSEQ multiplex PCR; TCRdb stores just in-frame clones and leaves some out. The repertoire holds about 1,900,000 clones, with approximately 95% as singletons. CD45RO-negative cells were positively selected for CCR7, leaving out terminally differentiated effector memory CD45RA+ cells. Looked up from germline, CDR1 is SGHTS and CDR2 is YDEGEE. The V and J ends lost 5 bases and 12 bases respectively, with 24 bases between them. This CDR3 is 15 amino acids long. Input material: naive CD8+ T cells sorted from blood. The chain combines TRBV5-8 with TRBJ2-1, with D perhaps TRBD2 (6 bases). The clonotype was recovered from a man aged 18 to 29 in good health. CDR3 sequence (DNA): TGTGCCAGCAGACTGCTGGAGGGACCCGACGTTGGGCAGTTCTTC. Translating it yields CASRLLEGPDVGQFF.